This T cell receptor (beta chain) appears in the sequencing data of a study of cytomegalovirus exposure and HLA in healthy donors. Study-level points and caveats: The authors reported that TCR beta sequences could predict HLA-A and HLA-B alleles. These predictions were accurate for most subjects in the first cohort. When a later analysis was performed, an Asian-associated ancestry cluster reportedly had fewer N-insertions than the approximately 680-donor mean.

The PCR ran on 60 Vbeta and 13 Jbeta primers. Assay: immunoSEQ multiplex PCR; the TCRdb copy retains only in-frame clones and omits some. Found here are 150,000 to 200,000 clones, around 76% of them singletons; the top ten hold 1%. With respect to this clone: Its target is not known.

The CDR3 has 14 amino acids. Germline V lookup: CDR1 GTSNPN, CDR2 SVGIG (reference sequence). V lost 1 base and J lost 5; bases outside the gene matches: 5. The chain employs TRBV30 and TRBJ2-1; 7 bases align to TRBD2. Material: PBMCs. The receptor was derived from a woman aged 40 to 50 in good health and CMV-seronegative. CDR3 nucleotides: TGTGCCTGGAGTGGCGGGAGAGGCGACAATGAGCAGTTCTTC. It is translated as CAWSGGRGDNEQFF. Combining the CDR3 with reference TRBV30 and TRBJ2-1 gives the whole variable domain SQTIHQWPATLVQPVGSPLSLECTVEGTSNPNLYWYRQAAGRGLQLLFYSVGIGQISSEVPQNLSASRPQDRQFILSSKKLLLSDSGFYLCAWSGGRGDNEQFFGPGTRLTVL.